This T cell receptor (beta chain) was captured in a study of T cell changes during pregnancy in multiple sclerosis. The protocol was immunoSEQ multiplex PCR, while the TCRdb copy is restricted to in-frame clones and leaves out a portion. The repertoire consists of about 51,000 clones, with 93% occurring once and the leading ten covering about 2%. Germline V CDR1 and CDR2: SGHRS, YFSETQ. There are 15 residues in the CDR3. Germline trimming cut 3 bases from V and 1 base from J; bases unmatched to any gene: 7. The specimen was peripheral blood, collected in the second trimester of pregnancy. This rearrangement joins TRBV5-1 to TRBJ2-7; 7 bases map to TRBD1. This sequence originates from a female donor with multiple sclerosis, enrolled in a pregnancy study. The DNA for the CDR3 is TGCGCCAGCAGCTGGGCCGGGACAGATTCCTACGAGCAGTACTTC. Protein sequence: CASSWAGTDSYEQYF.